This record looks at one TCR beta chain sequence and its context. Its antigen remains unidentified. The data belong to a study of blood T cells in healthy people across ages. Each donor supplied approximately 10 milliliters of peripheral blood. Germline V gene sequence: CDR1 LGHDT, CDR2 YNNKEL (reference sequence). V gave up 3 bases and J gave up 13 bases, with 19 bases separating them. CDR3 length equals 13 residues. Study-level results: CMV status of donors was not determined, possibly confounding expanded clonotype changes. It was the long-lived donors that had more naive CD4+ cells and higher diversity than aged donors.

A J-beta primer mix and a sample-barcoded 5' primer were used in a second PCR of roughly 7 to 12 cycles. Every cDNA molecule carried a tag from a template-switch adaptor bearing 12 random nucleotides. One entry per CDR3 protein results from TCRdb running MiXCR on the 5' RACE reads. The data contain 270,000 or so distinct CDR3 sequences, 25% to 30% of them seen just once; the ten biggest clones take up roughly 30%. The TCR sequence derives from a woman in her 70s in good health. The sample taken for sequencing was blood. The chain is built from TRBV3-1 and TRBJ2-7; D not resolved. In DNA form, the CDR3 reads TGTGCCAGCAGCCAGTCGGAAATGGGGTTCCGCTACTTC. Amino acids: CASSQSEMGFRYF.